A selection of T cell receptor beta chains follows, all from one sample in a study of shared clonotypes between healthy human individuals. The method was immunoSEQ multiplex PCR; TCRdb's version includes in-frame clones alone and lacks a portion of them. The repertoire holds more than 850,000 clones, with more than 75% as singletons. The sequencing input was memory CD4+ T cells from PBMCs. The source of these receptors is a man younger than 30 in good health. Some clones in this sample may be carry-over from other donors' samples. Both conserved end residues are part of each CDR3. The order of the fields is clone size, J gene, D gene, V gene, CDR3 protein, CDR3 DNA. The D gene is left open where the match is weak. Expanded clones get a size class; other rows say once, few or many, or leave the size out.

.,TRBJ2-5,TRBD1,TRBV6-1,CASDRGSAETQYF,TGTGCCAGTGACAGGGGGTCCGCGGAGACCCAGTACTTC
.,TRBJ2-7,TRBD1,TRBV7-3,CASSQDRAYEQYF,TGTGCCAGCAGCCAAGACAGGGCCTACGAGCAGTACTTC
.,TRBJ1-4,.,TRBV28,CASSSLGDGAPREKLFF,TGTGCCAGCAGTTCCCTTGGTGATGGGGCCCCTCGGGAAAAACTGTTTTTT
few,TRBJ1-1,.,TRBV2,CASLESRDTEAFF,TGTGCCAGCCTCGAGTCTCGGGACACTGAAGCTTTCTTT
.,TRBJ2-7,.,TRBV7-8,CASSLGGLARYEQYF,TGTGCCAGCAGCTTAGGTGGCTTGGCCCGCTACGAGCAGTACTTC
few,TRBJ1-1,.,TRBV5-4,CASSYSSNRGTEAFF,TGTGCCAGCAGCTACTCCTCAAACCGGGGGACTGAAGCTTTCTTT
.,TRBJ1-2,TRBD1,TRBV27,CASSFLPDRTFNYGYTF,TGTGCCAGCAGTTTCCTTCCGGACAGGACCTTTAACTATGGCTACACCTTC
.,TRBJ2-2,.,TRBV28,CASLRRTGELFF,TGTGCCAGCTTAAGGAGGACCGGGGAGCTGTTTTTT
.,TRBJ2-7,.,TRBV5-3,CARSYPGTAQYF,TGTGCCAGAAGTTACCCAGGGACCGCGCAGTACTTC
few,TRBJ1-2,.,TRBV28,CASSYDRRGGYTF,TGTGCCAGCAGTTACGACAGGAGAGGAGGCTACACCTTC
once,TRBJ2-5,.,TRBV29-1,CSVASQKETQYF,TGCAGCGTTGCAAGTCAGAAAGAGACCCAGTACTTC
.,TRBJ2-5,.,TRBV29-1,CSVQQGFQETQYF,TGCAGCGTTCAGCAGGGGTTCCAAGAGACCCAGTACTTC
.,TRBJ2-1,TRBD2,TRBV5-8,CASSHGLAGTPDEQFF,TGTGCCAGCAGCCACGGACTAGCGGGAACCCCCGATGAGCAGTTCTTC
few,TRBJ1-1,.,TRBV27,CASRDPPRNTEAFF,TGTGCCAGCAGGGACCCCCCCAGGAACACTGAAGCTTTCTTT
.,TRBJ1-4,TRBD1,TRBV5-1,CASSATGTNEKLFF,TGCGCCAGCAGCGCGACAGGGACTAATGAAAAACTGTTTTTT
.,TRBJ2-2,TRBD2,TRBV7-8,CASSWGGSANTGELFF,TGTGCCAGCAGCTGGGGAGGGTCCGCGAACACCGGGGAGCTGTTTTTT
.,TRBJ2-7,TRBD2,TRBV11-2,CASSLSAGGPPGWQYF,TGTGCCAGCAGCTTGTCTGCGGGAGGGCCCCCCGGTTGGCAGTACTTC
.,TRBJ2-7,.,TRBV7-2,CASSLSAGTHEQYF,TGTGCCAGCAGCTTATCGGCCGGGACCCACGAGCAGTACTTC
.,TRBJ2-3,.,TRBV5-1,CASSLEGGGSADTQYF,TGCGCCAGCAGCTTGGAAGGGGGAGGGAGCGCAGATACGCAGTATTTT
.,TRBJ2-3,.,TRBV5-1,CATSPRETFTDTQYF,TGCGCCACCTCCCCCAGGGAGACATTCACAGATACGCAGTATTTT
.,TRBJ2-1,.,TRBV9,CASSVSGQRDYNNEQFF,TGTGCCAGCAGCGTGTCGGGACAGCGGGATTACAACAATGAGCAGTTCTTC
.,TRBJ2-5,.,TRBV28,CASRRPTANQETQYF,TGTGCCAGCAGAAGACCGACAGCCAACCAAGAGACCCAGTACTTC
once,TRBJ2-2,.,TRBV6-1,CASSPQGRGTGELFF,TGTGCCAGCAGTCCTCAGGGGAGGGGGACCGGGGAGCTGTTTTTT
many,TRBJ2-7,TRBD1,TRBV5-1,CASSVGQGMHEQYF,TGCGCCAGCAGCGTGGGACAGGGGATGCACGAGCAGTACTTC
.,TRBJ2-7,TRBD1,TRBV7-9,CASSLGGTAYEQYF,TGTGCCAGCAGCTTAGGAGGGACAGCCTACGAGCAGTACTTC
.,TRBJ2-4,.,TRBV5-1,CASSPWVRTQKNIQYF,TGCGCCAGCAGCCCTTGGGTGAGGACCCAGAAAAACATTCAGTACTTC
.,TRBJ2-1,.,TRBV7-3,CASSMSGGNNNEQFF,TGTGCCAGCAGCATGAGCGGTGGTAACAACAATGAGCAGTTCTTC
.,TRBJ1-2,.,TRBV27,CASSLFPSGRGLGYGYTF,TGTGCCAGCAGTTTATTCCCCTCAGGCAGGGGACTGGGGTATGGCTACACCTTC
.,TRBJ1-1,.,TRBV5-1,CASSFAWDNTEAFF,TGCGCCAGCAGCTTTGCTTGGGATAACACTGAAGCTTTCTTT
.,TRBJ2-4,.,TRBV4-1,CASSQEGAAKNIQYF,TGCGCCAGCAGCCAAGAGGGGGCAGCCAAAAACATTCAGTACTTC
.,TRBJ2-1,.,TRBV28,CASSLQGPYNEQFF,TGTGCCAGCAGTTTGCAGGGGCCCTACAATGAGCAGTTCTTC
.,TRBJ2-3,.,TRBV28,CASNSGGASTDTQYF,TGTGCCAGCAACTCGGGTGGGGCTAGCACAGATACGCAGTATTTT
.,TRBJ2-5,.,TRBV5-6,CASSGLNNQETQYF,TGTGCCAGCAGCGGACTAAACAACCAAGAGACCCAGTACTTC
.,TRBJ2-7,.,TRBV6-5,CASRTTGGGSYEQYF,TGTGCCAGCAGGACAACAGGGGGAGGGTCCTACGAGCAGTACTTC
.,TRBJ2-2,.,TRBV6-1,CASTTKLDTGELFF,TGTGCCAGCACCACCAAGCTAGACACCGGGGAGCTGTTTTTT
.,TRBJ2-7,.,TRBV25-1,CASSASTISPYEQYF,TGTGCCAGCAGTGCGTCGACTATCTCCCCCTACGAGCAGTACTTC
.,TRBJ2-4,.,TRBV28,CASRVPQGSLNIQYF,TGTGCCAGCAGGGTCCCTCAGGGGTCCTTAAACATTCAGTACTTC
once,TRBJ2-7,TRBD2,TRBV11-2,CASSLVAGGGYEQYF,TGTGCCAGCAGCTTAGTAGCGGGAGGGGGTTACGAGCAGTACTTC
.,TRBJ1-5,.,TRBV5-8,CASSLGWLHSNQPQHF,TGTGCCAGCAGCTTGGGATGGCTCCATAGCAATCAGCCCCAGCATTTT
.,TRBJ2-7,.,TRBV5-1,CASSLDGRGVYEQYF,TGCGCCAGCAGCTTGGACGGCCGGGGCGTCTACGAGCAGTACTTC
.,TRBJ2-3,TRBD2,TRBV2,CASGLATDTQYF,TGTGCCAGCGGACTAGCTACAGATACGCAGTATTTT
.,TRBJ2-3,.,TRBV4-1,CASSQEPPVWDFPSTDTQYF,TGCGCCAGCAGCCAAGAACCACCGGTCTGGGACTTCCCTAGCACAGATACGCAGTATTTT
.,TRBJ2-5,TRBD1,TRBV5-6,CASSLRQGATQYF,TGTGCCAGCAGCTTGAGGCAGGGGGCGACCCAGTACTTC
once,TRBJ2-1,.,TRBV11-2,CASSLARRGEGHEQFF,TGTGCCAGCAGCTTAGCCCGCAGGGGGGAGGGCCATGAGCAGTTCTTC
.,TRBJ2-7,.,TRBV27,CASGALRVNRPTSSYEQYF,TGTGCCAGCGGGGCCCTTAGGGTGAACCGTCCAACTAGCTCCTACGAGCAGTACTTC
.,TRBJ2-7,TRBD1,TRBV27,CASSPNKGQVRNEQYF,TGTGCCAGCAGCCCGAACAAGGGACAGGTTCGGAACGAGCAGTACTTC
few,TRBJ2-3,.,TRBV4-3,CASSHQVPVGAGTDTQYF,TGCGCCAGCAGCCACCAAGTCCCGGTGGGGGCCGGCACAGATACGCAGTATTTT
.,TRBJ2-7,TRBD2,TRBV2,CASSGIAGAYEQYF,TGTGCCAGCAGTGGGATAGCGGGAGCCTACGAGCAGTACTTC
few,TRBJ1-2,.,TRBV30,CAWSGVLGYGYTF,TGTGCCTGGAGCGGGGTCCTGGGCTATGGCTACACCTTC
.,TRBJ1-1,.,TRBV6-1,CASSEALLEGEAFF,TGTGCCAGCAGTGAAGCGCTTCTGGAGGGCGAGGCTTTCTTT
few,TRBJ1-2,TRBD1,TRBV15,CATSTLQGEGGYTF,TGTGCCACCAGCACGCTCCAGGGGGAAGGCGGCTACACCTTC
.,TRBJ1-1,TRBD1,TRBV6-5,CASRRQGWDTEAFF,TGTGCCAGCAGGCGACAGGGTTGGGACACTGAAGCTTTCTTT
.,TRBJ1-1,TRBD1,TRBV27,CASSLSMWTGALNTEAFF,TGTGCCAGCAGTTTATCGATGTGGACAGGGGCCTTGAACACTGAAGCTTTCTTT
.,TRBJ2-3,.,TRBV10-3,CAIRLGGPSGTDTQYF,TGTGCCATCCGGCTGGGCGGGCCTTCGGGCACAGATACGCAGTATTTT
.,TRBJ2-1,.,TRBV7-3,CASSPPGRNEQFF,TGTGCCAGCAGCCCCCCCGGGAGAAATGAGCAGTTCTTC
.,TRBJ1-1,.,TRBV7-2,CASSLQWGRSTEAFF,TGTGCCAGCAGCTTACAATGGGGTCGGTCCACTGAAGCTTTCTTT